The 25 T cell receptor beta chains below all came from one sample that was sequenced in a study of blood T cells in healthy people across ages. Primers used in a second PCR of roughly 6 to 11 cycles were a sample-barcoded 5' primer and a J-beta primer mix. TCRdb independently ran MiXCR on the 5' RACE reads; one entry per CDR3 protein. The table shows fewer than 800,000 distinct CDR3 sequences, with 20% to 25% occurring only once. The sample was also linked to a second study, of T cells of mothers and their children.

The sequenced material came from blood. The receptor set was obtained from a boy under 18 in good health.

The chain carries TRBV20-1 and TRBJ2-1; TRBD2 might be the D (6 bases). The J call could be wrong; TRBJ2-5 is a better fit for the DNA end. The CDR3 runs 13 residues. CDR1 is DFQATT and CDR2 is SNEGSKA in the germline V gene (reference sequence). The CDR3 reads CSAIGTSQETQYF. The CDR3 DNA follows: TGCAGTGCCATCGGGACTTCCCAAGAGACCCAGTACTTC.

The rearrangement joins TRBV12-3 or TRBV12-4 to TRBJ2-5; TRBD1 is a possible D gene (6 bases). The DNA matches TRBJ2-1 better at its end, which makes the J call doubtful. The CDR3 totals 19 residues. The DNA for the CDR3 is TGTGCCAGCAGTTTAAGGGTTTCGTTGGACAGAAAACGTGTCAATGAGCAGTTCTTC. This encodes CASSLRVSLDRKRVNEQFF.

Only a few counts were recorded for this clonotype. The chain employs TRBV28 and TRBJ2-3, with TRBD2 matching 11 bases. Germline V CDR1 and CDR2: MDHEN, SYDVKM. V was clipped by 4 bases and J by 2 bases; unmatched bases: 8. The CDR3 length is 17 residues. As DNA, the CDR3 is TGTGCCAGCAGTTCCCTAGCGGGAGGTTACGTCACAGATACGCAGTATTTT. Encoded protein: CASSSLAGGYVTDTQYF.

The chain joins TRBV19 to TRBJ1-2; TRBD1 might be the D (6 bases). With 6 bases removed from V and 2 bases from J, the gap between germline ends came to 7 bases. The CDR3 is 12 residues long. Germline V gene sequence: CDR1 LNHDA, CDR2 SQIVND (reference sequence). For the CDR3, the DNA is TGTGCCAGTAGAGGGACAAACTATGGCTACACCTTC. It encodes CASRGTNYGYTF.

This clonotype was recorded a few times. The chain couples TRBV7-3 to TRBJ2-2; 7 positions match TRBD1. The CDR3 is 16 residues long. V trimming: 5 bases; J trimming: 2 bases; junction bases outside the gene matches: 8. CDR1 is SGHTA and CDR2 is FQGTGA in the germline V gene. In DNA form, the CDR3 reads TGTGCCAGCAGCAGACGACAGGGAGCCAACACCGGGGAGCTGTTTTTT. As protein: CASSRRQGANTGELFF. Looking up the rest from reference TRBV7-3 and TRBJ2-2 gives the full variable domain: GAGVSQTPSNKVTEKGKYVELRCDPISGHTALYWYRQSLGQGPEFLIYFQGTGAADDSGLPNDRFFAVRPEGSVSTLKIQRTERGDSAVYLCASSRRQGANTGELFFGEGSRLTVL.

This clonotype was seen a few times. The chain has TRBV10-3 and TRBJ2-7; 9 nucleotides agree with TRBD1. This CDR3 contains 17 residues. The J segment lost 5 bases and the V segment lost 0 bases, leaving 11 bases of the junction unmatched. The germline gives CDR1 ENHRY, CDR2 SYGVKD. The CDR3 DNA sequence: TGTGCCATCAGTGAGTCGTTTTCCGGGACAGGGAAGGACGAGCAGTACTTC. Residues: CAISESFSGTGKDEQYF.

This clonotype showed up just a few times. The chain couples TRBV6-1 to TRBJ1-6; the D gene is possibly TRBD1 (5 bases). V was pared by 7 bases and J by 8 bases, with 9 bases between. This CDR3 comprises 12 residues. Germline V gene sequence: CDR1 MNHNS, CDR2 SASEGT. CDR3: CASTWGDSPLHF. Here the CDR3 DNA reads TGTGCCAGCACCTGGGGGGATTCACCCCTCCACTTT.

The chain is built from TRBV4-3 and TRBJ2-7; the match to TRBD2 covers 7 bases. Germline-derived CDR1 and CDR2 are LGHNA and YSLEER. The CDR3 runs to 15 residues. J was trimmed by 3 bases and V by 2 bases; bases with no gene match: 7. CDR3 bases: TGCGCCAGCAGCCAAAGGCGGGGAGGGATCTACGAGCAGTACTTC. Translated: CASSQRRGGIYEQYF.

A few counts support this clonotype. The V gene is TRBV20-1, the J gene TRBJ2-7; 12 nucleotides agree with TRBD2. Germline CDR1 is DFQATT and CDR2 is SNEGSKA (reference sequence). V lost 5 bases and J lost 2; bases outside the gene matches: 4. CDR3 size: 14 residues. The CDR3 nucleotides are TGCAGTGCTCTGCCTAGCGGGAGGGCCTACGAGCAGTACTTC. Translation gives CSALPSGRAYEQYF.

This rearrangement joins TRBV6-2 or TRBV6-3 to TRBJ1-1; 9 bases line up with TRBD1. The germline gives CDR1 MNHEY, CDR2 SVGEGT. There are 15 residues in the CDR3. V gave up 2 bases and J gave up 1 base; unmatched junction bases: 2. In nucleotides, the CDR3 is TGTGCCAGCAGTTACGGGGACAGGGCGAACACTGAAGCTTTCTTT. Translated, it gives CASSYGDRANTEAFF.

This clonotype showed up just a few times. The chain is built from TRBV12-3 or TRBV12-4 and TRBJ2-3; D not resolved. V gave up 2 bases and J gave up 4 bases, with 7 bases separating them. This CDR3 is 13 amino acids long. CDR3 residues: CASSLLRSDTQYF. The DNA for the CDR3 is TGTGCCAGCAGTTTACTGAGATCAGATACGCAGTATTTT.

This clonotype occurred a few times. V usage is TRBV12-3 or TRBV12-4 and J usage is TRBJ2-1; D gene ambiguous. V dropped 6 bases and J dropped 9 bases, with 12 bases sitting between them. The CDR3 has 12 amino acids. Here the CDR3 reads CASSPFYGEQFF. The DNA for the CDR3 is TGTGCCAGCAGCCCCTTTTACGGTGAGCAGTTCTTC.

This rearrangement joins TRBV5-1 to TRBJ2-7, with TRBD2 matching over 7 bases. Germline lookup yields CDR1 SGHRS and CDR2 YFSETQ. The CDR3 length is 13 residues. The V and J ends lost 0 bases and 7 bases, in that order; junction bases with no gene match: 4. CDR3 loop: CASSLEGEGEQYF. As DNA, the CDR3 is TGCGCCAGCAGCTTGGAAGGGGAGGGGGAGCAGTACTTC.

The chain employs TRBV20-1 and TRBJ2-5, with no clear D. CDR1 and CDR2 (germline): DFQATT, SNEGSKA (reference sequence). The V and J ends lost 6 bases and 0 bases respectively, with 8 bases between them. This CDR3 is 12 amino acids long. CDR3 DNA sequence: TGCAGTGCCAACGTTAACCAAGAGACCCAGTACTTC. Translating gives CSANVNQETQYF.

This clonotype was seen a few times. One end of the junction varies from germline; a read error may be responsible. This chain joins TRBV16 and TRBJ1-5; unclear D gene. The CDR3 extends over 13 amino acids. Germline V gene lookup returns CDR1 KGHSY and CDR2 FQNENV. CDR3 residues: CASNQSPGQPQHF. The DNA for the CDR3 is TGTGCCAGCAACCAATCGCCGGGTCAGCCCCAGCATTTT.

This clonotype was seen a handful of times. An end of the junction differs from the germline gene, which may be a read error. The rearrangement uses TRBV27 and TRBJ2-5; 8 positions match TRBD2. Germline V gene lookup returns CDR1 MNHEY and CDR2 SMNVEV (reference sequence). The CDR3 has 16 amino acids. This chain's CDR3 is CASSLLGLAGSDGEFF. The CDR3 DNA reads TGTGCCAGCAGTTTATTGGGGCTAGCGGGTAGTGATGGTGAGTTCTTC.

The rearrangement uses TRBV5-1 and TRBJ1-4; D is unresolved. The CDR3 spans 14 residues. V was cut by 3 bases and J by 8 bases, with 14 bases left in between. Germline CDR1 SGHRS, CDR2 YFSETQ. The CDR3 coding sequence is TGCGCCAGCAGCTCCTCGGTGCAGGCCGAAAAACTGTTTTTT. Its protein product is CASSSSVQAEKLFF.

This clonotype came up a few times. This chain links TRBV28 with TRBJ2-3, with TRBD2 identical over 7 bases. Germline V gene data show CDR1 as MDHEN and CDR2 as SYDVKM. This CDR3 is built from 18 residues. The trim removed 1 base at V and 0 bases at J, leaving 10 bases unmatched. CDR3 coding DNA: TGTGCCAGCAGTTTATACTCCGGGCCAGCGGGAAGCACAGATACGCAGTATTTT. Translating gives CASSLYSGPAGSTDTQYF.

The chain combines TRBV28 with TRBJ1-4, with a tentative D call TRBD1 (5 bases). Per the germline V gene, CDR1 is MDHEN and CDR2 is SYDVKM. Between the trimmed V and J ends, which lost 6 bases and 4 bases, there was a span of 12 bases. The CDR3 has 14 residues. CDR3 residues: CASRGGGVNEKLFF. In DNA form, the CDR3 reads TGTGCCAGCAGAGGCGGAGGGGTTAATGAAAAACTGTTTTTT.

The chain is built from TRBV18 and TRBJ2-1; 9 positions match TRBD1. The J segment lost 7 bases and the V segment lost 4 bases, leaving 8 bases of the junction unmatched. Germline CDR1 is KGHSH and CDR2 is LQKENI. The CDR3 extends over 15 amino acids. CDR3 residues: CASSRSGTGFNEQFF. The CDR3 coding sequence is TGTGCCAGCTCACGCTCCGGGACAGGGTTTAATGAGCAGTTCTTC.

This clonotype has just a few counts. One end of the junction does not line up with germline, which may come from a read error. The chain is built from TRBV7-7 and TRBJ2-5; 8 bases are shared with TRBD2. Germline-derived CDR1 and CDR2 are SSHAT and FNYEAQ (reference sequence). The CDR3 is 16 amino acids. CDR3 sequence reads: CASSLGLAGIQETQYF. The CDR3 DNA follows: TGTGCTAGCAGCTTGGGTCTAGCGGGTATCCAAGAGACCCAGTACTTC. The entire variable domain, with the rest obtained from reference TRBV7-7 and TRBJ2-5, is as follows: GAGVSQSPRYKVTKRGQDVTLRCDPISSHATLYWYQQALGQGPEFLTYFNYEAQPDKSGLPSDRFSAERPEGSISTLTIQRTEQRDSAMYRCASSLGLAGIQETQYFGPGTRLLVL.

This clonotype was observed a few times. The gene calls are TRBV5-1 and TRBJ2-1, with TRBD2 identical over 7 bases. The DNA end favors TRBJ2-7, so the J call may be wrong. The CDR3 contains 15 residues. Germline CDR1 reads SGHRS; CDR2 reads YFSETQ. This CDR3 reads CASSYGEGFSYEQYF. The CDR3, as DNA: TGCGCCAGCAGCTACGGGGAGGGGTTCTCCTACGAGCAGTACTTC.

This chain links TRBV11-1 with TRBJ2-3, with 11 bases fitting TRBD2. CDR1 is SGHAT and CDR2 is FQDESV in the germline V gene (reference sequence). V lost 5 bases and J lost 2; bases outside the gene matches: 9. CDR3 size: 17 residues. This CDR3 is CASSQPGLAVDTDTQYF. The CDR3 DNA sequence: TGTGCCAGCAGCCAACCGGGACTAGCGGTCGACACAGATACGCAGTATTTT.

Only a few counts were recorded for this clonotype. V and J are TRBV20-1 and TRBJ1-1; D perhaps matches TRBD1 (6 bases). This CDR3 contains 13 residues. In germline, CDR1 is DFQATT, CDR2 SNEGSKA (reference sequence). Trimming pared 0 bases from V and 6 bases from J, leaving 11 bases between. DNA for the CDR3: TGCAGTGCTAGAGAACACAGGGTGGCTGAAGCTTTCTTT. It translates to CSAREHRVAEAFF.

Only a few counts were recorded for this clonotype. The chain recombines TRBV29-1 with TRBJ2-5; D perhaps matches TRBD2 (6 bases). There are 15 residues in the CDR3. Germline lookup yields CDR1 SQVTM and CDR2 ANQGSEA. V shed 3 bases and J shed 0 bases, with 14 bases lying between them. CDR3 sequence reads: CSVDPGGDDQETQYF. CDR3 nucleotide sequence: TGCAGCGTTGATCCCGGGGGTGACGACCAAGAGACCCAGTACTTC.